This T cell receptor (beta chain) was documented in a study of shared clonotypes between healthy human individuals. This clone was seen only once. Its antigen is unknown. The study's findings and limits: Sampling was confined to blood; repertoires within tissues likely differ.

Tens of thousands of T cell genomes (300 ng DNA) went into each PBMC replicate. As originally analysed: Junction-only sequences without quality scores were provided by ImmunoSEQ, so filtering was different. Some clones are missing from TCRdb's copy, which holds only in-frame ones; the method was immunoSEQ multiplex PCR. V and J calls and clone size are given by that table; D and trimming were obtained from the DNA. In the table there are around 480,000 clones, over 75% of which are singletons. Trimming cost V 7 bases and J 6 bases; bases outside gene matches: 3. The CDR3 totals 13 residues. The germline gives CDR1 MDHEN, CDR2 SYDVKM.

The sequencing sample was made of PBMCs. The receptor comes from a woman aged 40 to 50 in good health. Some clones in this sample may be carry-over from other donors' samples. The gene calls are TRBV28 and TRBJ1-5; 10 bases match TRBD1. The CDR3 DNA is TGTGCCAGCACCGGGACAGGGGTTCAGCCCCAGCATTTT. Translation gives CASTGTGVQPQHF.